This T cell receptor (beta chain) was identified in a study of early T cells in non-severe SARS-CoV-2 infection. V trimming: 5 bases; J trimming: 2 bases; junction bases outside the gene matches: 9. Germline loops: CDR1 DFQATT, CDR2 SNEGSKA (reference sequence). This CDR3 is built from 16 residues. TCRdb redid the calling of the 5' RACE reads with MiXCR, one entry per CDR3 protein. The sample carries 80,000 or so distinct CDR3 sequences, around 12% recorded once. This clonotype has at least ten counts. V and J are TRBV20-1 and TRBJ2-7, with 13 bases aligning to TRBD2. The material sequenced was whole blood. This TCR was recovered from an adult who was a healthcare worker with PCR-confirmed SARS-CoV-2 infection or an uninfected control (not recorded which). CDR3 sequence (DNA): TGCAGTGCTCCCGGGACTAGCGGGATGAACACCTACGAGCAGTACTTC. It translates to CSAPGTSGMNTYEQYF.